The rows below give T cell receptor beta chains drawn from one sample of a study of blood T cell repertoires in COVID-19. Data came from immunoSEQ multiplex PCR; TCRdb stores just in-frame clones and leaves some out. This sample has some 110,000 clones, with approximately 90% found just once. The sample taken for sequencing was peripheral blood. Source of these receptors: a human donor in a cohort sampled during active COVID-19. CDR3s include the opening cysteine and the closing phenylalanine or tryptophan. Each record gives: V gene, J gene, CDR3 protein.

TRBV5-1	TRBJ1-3	CASSLRQGANSGNTIYF
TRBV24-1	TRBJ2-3	CATSPGGLADTQYF
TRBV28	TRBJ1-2	CASSFGGAKFGYTF
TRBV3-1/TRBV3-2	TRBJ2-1	CASSQEAPGQGANEQFF
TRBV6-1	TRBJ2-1	CASSAFGGDANNEQFF
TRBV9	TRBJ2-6	CASSVVGANVLTF
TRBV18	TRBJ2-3	CASSPLSSGRSDTQYF
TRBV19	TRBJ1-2	CASSMYQGGGNYGYIF
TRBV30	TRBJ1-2	CAWSVAGGGGYTF
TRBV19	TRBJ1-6	CASSMSDGFGSPLHF
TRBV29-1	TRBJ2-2	CSVEMGGGNTGELFF
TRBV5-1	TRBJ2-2	CASSSNRGGTGELFF
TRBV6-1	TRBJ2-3	CASSEPITGLRSTDTQYF
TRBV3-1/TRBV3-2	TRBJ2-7	CASSQDRGTSGRYEQYF
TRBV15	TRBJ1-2	CATSRGTGGTRYGYTF
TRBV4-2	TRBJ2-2	CASSQDRLAGNTGELFF
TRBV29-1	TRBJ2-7	CSVGWTGGDEQYF
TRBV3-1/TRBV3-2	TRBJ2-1	CASSQETGGRALDEQFF
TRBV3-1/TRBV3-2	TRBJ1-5	CASSLGQGASQPQHF
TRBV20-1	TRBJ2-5	CSASRQTQETQYF
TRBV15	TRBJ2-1	CATRGTGVNEQFF